These 11 T cell receptor beta chains were all obtained from the same sample, sequenced in a study of blood T cell repertoires in COVID-19. Assay: immunoSEQ multiplex PCR; the TCRdb copy retains only in-frame clones and omits some. The sample lists tens of thousands of clones; roughly 85% were seen once. The sequencing input was peripheral blood. The receptors come from a human donor in a cohort sampled during active COVID-19.

The J gene is TRBJ2-5, the V gene TRBV18; D is unresolved. The germline V gene has CDR1 KGHSH and CDR2 LQKENI. Trimming removed 3 bases from V and 2 bases from J, with 4 bases in between. The CDR3 totals 12 residues. DNA for the CDR3: TGTGCCAGCTCACCCCAACAAGAGACCCAGTACTTC. Translated, it gives CASSPQQETQYF.

This clone has only one observation. The chain recombines TRBV10-3 with TRBJ2-1; TRBD1 aligns across 7 bases. Germline-derived CDR1 and CDR2 are ENHRY and SYGVKD. The CDR3 sequence is 14 residues long. Unmatched junction bases numbered 6, after V lost 2 bases and J lost 8 bases. CDR3 nucleotides: TGTGCCATCAGTGAGATGACAGGGCTGGATGAGCAGTTCTTC. It translates to CAISEMTGLDEQFF.

The chain employs TRBV12-2 and TRBJ1-5. TRBV12-2 corresponds to a pseudogene. The CDR3 has 16 residues. The CDR3 protein is CASRSCQNCCNQPQHF. DNA of the CDR3: TGTGCAAGTCGCTCCTGCCAAAACTGCTGCAATCAGCCCCAGCATTTT.

The J gene is TRBJ1-5, the V gene TRBV24-1, with D hard to call. Trimming pared 5 bases from V and 2 bases from J, leaving 6 bases between. Germline assignment: CDR1 KGHDR and CDR2 SFDVKD. This CDR3 contains 13 residues. The CDR3 DNA is TGTGCCACCAGTGGTTCCGGCAATCAGCCCCAGCATTTT. Its protein product is CATSGSGNQPQHF.

The chain recombines TRBV7-2 with TRBJ2-7, with TRBD2 matching over 8 bases. Germline V gene sequence: CDR1 SGHTA, CDR2 FQGNSA. This CDR3 contains 16 residues. The V and J ends lost 5 bases and 6 bases, in that order; junction bases with no gene match: 15. As DNA, the CDR3 is TGTGCCAGCAGCCCACATAGCGGGACTCCGGGAACCGAGCAGTACTTC. The encoded protein is CASSPHSGTPGTEQYF.

V is TRBV5-1 and J is TRBJ1-3; D is possibly TRBD1 (5 bases). CDR3 length: 15 amino acids. V lost 0 bases and J lost 0, with 7 bases in between. Looked up from germline, CDR1 is SGHRS and CDR2 is YFSETQ. CDR3 loop: CASSLEGFSGNTIYF. The CDR3 DNA reads TGCGCCAGCAGCTTGGAGGGGTTCTCTGGAAACACCATATATTTT.

The CDR3 nucleotides are TGCGCCAGCAGCTTCGGGACAGCCACTAACTATGGCTACACCTTC. Amino acids: CASSFGTATNYGYTF. The V and J genes are TRBV5-1 and TRBJ1-2; TRBD1 matches 7 bases. Germline CDR1 and CDR2: SGHRS and YFSETQ. The CDR3 consists of 15 residues. J lost 0 bases, V lost 2 bases, and 4 bases had no gene match.

The chain has TRBV2 and TRBJ2-1; 10 bases agree with TRBD2. The V and J ends lost 4 bases and 4 bases, in that order; junction bases with no gene match: 1. CDR3 length: 14 amino acids. Germline V CDR1 and CDR2: SNHLY, FYNNEI. CDR3: CASSGTSGYNEQFF. Here the CDR3 DNA reads TGTGCCAGCAGTGGGACTAGCGGATACAATGAGCAGTTCTTC.

The chain uses TRBV5-4 and TRBJ1-6, with 10 bases identical to TRBD1. The CDR3 is 15 amino acids. V lost 2 bases to trimming and J lost 10 bases; unmatched junction nucleotides: 6. Germline CDR1 SGHNT, CDR2 YYREEE (reference sequence). CDR3: CASSFVGQGKSPLHF. CDR3 sequence (DNA): TGTGCCAGCAGCTTCGTGGGACAGGGGAAATCACCCCTCCACTTT.

This chain joins TRBV19 and TRBJ2-7, with D possibly matching TRBD1 (6 bases). This CDR3 has 14 residues. V gave up 1 base and J gave up 3 bases, with 10 bases separating them. The germline V gene has CDR1 LNHDA and CDR2 SQIVND (reference sequence). The CDR3 sequence: CASSIVSGDYEQYF. Here the CDR3 DNA reads TGTGCCAGTAGTATAGTGTCAGGGGACTACGAGCAGTACTTC.

The chain carries TRBV14 and TRBJ2-3; TRBD1 matches 7 bases. The V and J ends lost 4 bases and 2 bases, in that order; junction bases with no gene match: 15. The CDR3 is 18 amino acids. CDR1 is SGHDN and CDR2 is FVKESK in the germline V gene. The CDR3 DNA follows: TGTGCCAGCAGCCTAGGCCTCCTCGGGACAGTCTACACAGATACGCAGTATTTT. Its translation is CASSLGLLGTVYTDTQYF.